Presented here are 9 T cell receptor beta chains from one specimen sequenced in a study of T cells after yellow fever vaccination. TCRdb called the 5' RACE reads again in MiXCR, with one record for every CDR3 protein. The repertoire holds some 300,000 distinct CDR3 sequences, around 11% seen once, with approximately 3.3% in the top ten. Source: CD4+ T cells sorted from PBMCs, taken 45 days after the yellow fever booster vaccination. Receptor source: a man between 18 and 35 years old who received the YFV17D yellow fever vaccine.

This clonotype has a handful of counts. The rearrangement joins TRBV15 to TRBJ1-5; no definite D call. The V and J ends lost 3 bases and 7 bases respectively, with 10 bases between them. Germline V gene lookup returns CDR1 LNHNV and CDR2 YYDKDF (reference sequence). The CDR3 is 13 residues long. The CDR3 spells CATSSTLFQPQHF. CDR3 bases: TGTGCCACCAGCAGCACCCTTTTCCAGCCCCAGCATTTT. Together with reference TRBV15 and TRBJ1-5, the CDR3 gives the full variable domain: DAMVIQNPRYQVTQFGKPVTLSCSQTLNHNVMYWYQQKSSQAPKLLFHYYDKDFNNEADTPDNFQSRRPNTSFCFLDIRSPGLGDTAMYLCATSSTLFQPQHFGDGTRLSIL.

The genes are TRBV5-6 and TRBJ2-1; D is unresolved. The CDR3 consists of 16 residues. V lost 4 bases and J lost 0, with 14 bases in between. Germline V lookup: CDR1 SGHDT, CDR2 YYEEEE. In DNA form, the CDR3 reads TGTGCCAGCAGCATGCGGTTAACCTACTCCTACAATGAGCAGTTCTTC. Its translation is CASSMRLTYSYNEQFF.

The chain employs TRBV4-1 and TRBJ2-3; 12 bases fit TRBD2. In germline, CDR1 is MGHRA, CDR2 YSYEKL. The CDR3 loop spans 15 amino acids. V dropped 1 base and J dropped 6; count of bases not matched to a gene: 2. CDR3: CASSQALAGGDTQYF. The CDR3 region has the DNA TGCGCCAGCAGCCAAGCCCTAGCGGGGGGGGATACGCAGTATTTT.

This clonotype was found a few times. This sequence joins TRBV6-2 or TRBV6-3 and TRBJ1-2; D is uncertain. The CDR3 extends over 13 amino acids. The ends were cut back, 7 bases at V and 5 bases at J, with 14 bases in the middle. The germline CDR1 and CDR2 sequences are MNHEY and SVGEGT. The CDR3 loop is CASKAEGDYGYTF. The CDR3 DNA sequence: TGTGCCAGCAAGGCTGAGGGAGATTATGGCTACACCTTC.

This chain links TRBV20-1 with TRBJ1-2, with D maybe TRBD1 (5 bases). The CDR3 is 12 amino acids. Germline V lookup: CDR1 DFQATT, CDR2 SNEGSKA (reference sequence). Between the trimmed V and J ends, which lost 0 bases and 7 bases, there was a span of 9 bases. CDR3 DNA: TGCAGTGCTAGAGATGACGGGGGTGGCTACACCTTC. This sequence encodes CSARDDGGGYTF.

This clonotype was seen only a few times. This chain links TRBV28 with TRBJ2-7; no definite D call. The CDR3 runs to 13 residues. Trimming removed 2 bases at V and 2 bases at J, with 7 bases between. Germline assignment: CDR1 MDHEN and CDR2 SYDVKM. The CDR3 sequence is CASSLPRPYEQYF. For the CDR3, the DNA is TGTGCCAGCAGTTTACCCCGTCCCTACGAGCAGTACTTC.

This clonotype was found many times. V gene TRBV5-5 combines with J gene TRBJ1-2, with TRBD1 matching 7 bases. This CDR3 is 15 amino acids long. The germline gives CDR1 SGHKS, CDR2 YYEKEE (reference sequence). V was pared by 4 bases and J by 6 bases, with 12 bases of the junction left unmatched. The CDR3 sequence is CASSRPGGAPHGYTF. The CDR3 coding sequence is TGTGCCAGCAGCCGACCAGGGGGGGCACCGCATGGCTACACCTTC.

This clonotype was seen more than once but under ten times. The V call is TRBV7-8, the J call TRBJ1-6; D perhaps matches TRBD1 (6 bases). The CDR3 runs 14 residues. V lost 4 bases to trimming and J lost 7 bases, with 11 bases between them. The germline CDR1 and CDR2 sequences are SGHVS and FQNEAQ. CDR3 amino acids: CASSSGQQNSPLHF. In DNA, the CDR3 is TGTGCCAGCAGCTCCGGACAGCAGAATTCACCCCTCCACTTT.

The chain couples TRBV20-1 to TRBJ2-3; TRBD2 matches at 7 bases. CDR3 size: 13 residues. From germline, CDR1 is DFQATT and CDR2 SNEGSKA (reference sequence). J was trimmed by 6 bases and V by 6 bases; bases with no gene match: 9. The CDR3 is CSAHGGFVDTQYF. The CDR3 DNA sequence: TGCAGTGCCCACGGGGGGTTCGTCGATACGCAGTATTTT.